Given below is one TCR beta chain in context. This clone occurred once. The antigen it recognizes is unknown. No clone much larger than this one lies a single base away; base qualities are absent. The sample has other DNA sequences that encode this CDR3 too. This specimen belongs to a study of shared clonotypes between healthy human individuals (dated by TCRdb to 2020 to 2022). Study-level background: A few men and a couple of women, aged 18 to 49 years, made up the cohort. For each donor, three plates each were used for CD4 naive and CD4 memory, two plates were used for CD8 naive, and one plate was used for CD8 memory. The study deeply sequenced blood TCR repertoires of about 5 healthy adults to estimate repertoire size and the extent of clonotype sharing between individuals. To increase sequencing depth and limit assay-specific biases, different laboratories used diverse techniques to prepare libraries and sequence TCR repertoires. Leukapheresis yielded between about 0.8 and 8.9 billion PBMCs per donor. Results and caveats for the whole study, not just this receptor: Based on pairwise subsampling, the degree of clonotype sharing among donors was expected to be affected by sequencing depth. Incomplete sequencing was indicated by rarefaction of sorted-subset datasets, despite the large sequencing depth. Naive subsets generally had larger estimated clonotype richness than memory subsets did. Across a few donors, roughly 5.4% of naive CD4, 3% to 4% of naive CD8, about 2.3% of memory CD4, and around 0.4% of memory CD8 clonotypes were shared. Sampling was restricted to blood, and TCR repertoires in tissue are likely to differ from TCR repertoires in blood. Clonotypes shared by all four sorted-subset donors showed higher generation probabilities than non-shared clonotypes. Because the study included a small number of donors, the genetic and exposure-history diversity represented was limited.

Using the deep immunoSEQ assay, TCR CDR3 regions were amplified from genomic DNA by multiplex PCR. Extracted genomic DNA from each cell subset was distributed evenly across all wells of several immunoSEQ 96-well plates, and each plate was treated as a replicate. For sorted subsets, roughly 200 ng of genomic DNA, equivalent to 30,000 or so T cell genomes, went into each replicate PCR. The purified libraries were quantified using a Qubit 3.0 fluorometer, sized with a Bioanalyzer 2100, and then quantified again using the KAPA Library Quantification kit. Every immunoSEQ 96-well plate was sequenced on a separate single-read 150-cycle Illumina NextSeq 550 flow cell. The original pipeline was this. Because the immunoSEQ output held only junctional sequences and lacked quality scores, the filtering could not match the filtering applied to full-length reads. To assign V/J genes and CDR3, sequences were annotated against IMGT germline references using PyIR, a Python wrapper for IgBLAST v1.9. Reads with weak V/J assignments (E-value above 1e-6), missing CDR3, stop codons, out-of-frame junctions, or ambiguous translated residues were removed. V3J clonotypes were defined as sequences sharing the same inferred V gene, J gene, and CDR3 amino acid sequence. To compute the percentage overlap between repertoires, the number of shared unique clonotypes was divided by the size of the smaller repertoire. Repertoire richness was assessed with RTK rarefaction, the Chao1 estimator, and Recon v2.1 estimates of unobserved clonotypes. Generation probabilities were computed with OLGA for all TCRbeta clonotypes obtained by the gDNA method from a few donors. The table comes from immuneACCESS by way of TCRdb, which keeps in-frame sequences with V and J called. Part of the clones is missing from these tables; in studies checked, under half for an unresolved V gene and the rest for unknown reasons. V, J and clone size are taken as reported in that table, and D and trimming were inferred from the DNA itself. For this sample the table gives some 2.1 million clones, of which 95% were detected only once. Of the sample, 0.13% falls within the top ten clones.

Healthy HIV-negative adults with no recently reported acute infections or vaccinations were included as donors. Every donor was a Caucasian adult living in Nashville, Tennessee, USA. CD4+ T cells were enriched by magnetic negative selection; naive cells were then positively selected on CD45RA, and the negative fraction formed the memory subset. After blood collection by leukapheresis, PBMCs were isolated using Ficoll-Histopaque density gradient centrifugation and then cryopreserved in the vapor phase of liquid nitrogen. Analytical flow cytometry was used to check the purity and quantity of every magnetically sorted T cell population. Each sorted fraction had its genomic DNA isolated and then quantified by UV absorbance on a Nanodrop 2000c. Trimmed from V: 3 bases; trimmed from J: 2 bases; junction bases lacking a gene match: 4. CDR1 and CDR2, looked up from the germline V gene, are SGHRS and YFSETQ. Reading from cysteine to phenylalanine, the CDR3 counts 14 amino acids. The read is trimmed to its CDR3 DNA, 42 bases read in frame from base 1.

Sequencing was performed on naive CD4+ T cells sorted from blood. The label giving this sample's cell subset or site can be read as: CD45RA+ positively selected. This receptor was identified in a man in his late teens or twenties in good health. Recombination joined TRBV5-1 with TRBJ2-7; 8 junctional bases match TRBD1. The DNA reads TGCGCCAGCAGCTACGACAGGGGCCCCTACGAGCAGTACTTC. It codes for CASSYDRGPYEQYF. With all but the CDR3 taken from the reference TRBV5-1 and TRBJ2-7 genes, the full variable domain is: KAGVTQTPRYLIKTRGQQVTLSCSPISGHRSVSWYQQTPGQGLQFLFEYFSETQRNKGNFPGRFSGRQFSNSRSEMNVSTLELGDSALYLCASSYDRGPYEQYFGPGTRLTVT.